This is a list of T cell receptor beta chains from one sample in a study of beta chain features in type 1 diabetes. Only in-frame clones appear in the TCRdb table, and some are missing; sequencing was by immunoSEQ multiplex PCR. The table includes hundreds of thousands of clones, approximately 30% detected once. The sequencing sample was made of naive CD4+ T cells from blood. The receptor source for this set is a man between 18 and 29 years old in good health. Each CDR3 is given with its conserved first and last residue. A D gene is named only where the DNA matches it firmly. Clone size is shown for a subset of rows, as once, few, many or a class of expanded clone.

NA | NA | TRBJ2-7 | TRBV29-1 | CSVDGRGAGYEQYF | TGCAGCGTTGACGGCCGCGGGGCCGGATACGAGCAGTACTTC
TRBD2 | NA | TRBJ2-5 | TRBV9 | CASSVSPAGVQETQYF | TGTGCCAGCAGCGTAAGCCCAGCGGGAGTCCAAGAGACCCAGTACTTC
TRBD2 | NA | TRBJ2-1 | TRBV4-1 | CASRGLAIPYNEQFF | TGCGCCAGCAGGGGACTAGCGATACCCTACAATGAGCAGTTCTTC
NA | NA | TRBJ2-5 | TRBV7-9 | CASSLTDLQETQYF | TGTGCCAGCAGCTTGACAGACTTACAAGAGACCCAGTACTTC
NA | few | TRBJ2-7 | TRBV30 | CAWSVQALRSSHEQYF | TGTGCCTGGAGTGTACAAGCCCTAAGGAGTTCCCACGAGCAGTACTTC
NA | once | TRBJ2-7 | TRBV5-4 | CASSLRQDYEQYF | TGTGCCAGCAGCCTAAGACAGGATTACGAGCAGTACTTC
NA | few | TRBJ2-5 | TRBV20-1 | CSVLQETQYF | TGCAGTGTCCTACAAGAGACCCAGTACTTC
TRBD2 | NA | TRBJ2-1 | TRBV15 | CATSRDLAGDPEQFF | TGTGCCACCAGCAGAGACCTAGCGGGAGACCCTGAGCAGTTCTTC
NA | NA | TRBJ2-5 | TRBV30 | CAWSVRVQETQYF | TGTGCCTGGAGTGTACGAGTTCAAGAGACCCAGTACTTC
NA | NA | TRBJ2-2 | TRBV6-8 | CASRSGATGELFF | TGTGCCAGCAGGTCAGGGGCCACCGGGGAGCTGTTTTTT
TRBD2 | few | TRBJ2-7 | TRBV23-1 | CASSDGSGSTYEQYF | TGCGCCAGCAGTGATGGTAGCGGGAGTACCTACGAGCAGTACTTC
TRBD2 | once | TRBJ2-3 | TRBV2 | CASSENSGSTDTQYF | TGTGCCAGCAGTGAGAATAGCGGGAGCACAGATACGCAGTATTTT
NA | NA | TRBJ2-2 | TRBV4-1 | CASSQEPVNTGELFF | TGCGCCAGCAGCCAAGAACCAGTTAACACCGGGGAGCTGTTTTTT
NA | few | TRBJ2-1 | TRBV28 | CASSFMMTTANEQFF | TGTGCCAGCAGTTTTATGATGACGACAGCCAATGAGCAGTTCTTC
TRBD2 | NA | TRBJ2-1 | TRBV7-3 | CASSRTSGVYNEQFF | TGTGCCAGCAGCAGGACTAGCGGGGTTTACAATGAGCAGTTCTTC
NA | NA | TRBJ2-3 | TRBV30 | CAWSRTHWDTQYF | TGTGCCTGGAGTCGAACCCACTGGGATACGCAGTATTTT
NA | NA | TRBJ2-7 | TRBV4-3 | CASSLSWDGTYEQYF | TGCGCCAGCAGCCTCTCCTGGGACGGAACCTACGAGCAGTACTTC
TRBD2 | NA | TRBJ2-1 | TRBV7-8 | CASRWTSGDNNEQFF | TGTGCCAGCAGGTGGACTAGCGGGGATAACAATGAGCAGTTCTTC
TRBD2 | NA | TRBJ2-1 | TRBV6-5 | CASRKGGIYNEQFF | TGTGCCAGCAGAAAGGGAGGGATATACAATGAGCAGTTCTTC
NA | NA | TRBJ2-5 | TRBV15 | CATSRGSGRGNQETQYF | TGTGCCACCAGCAGAGGATCAGGACGGGGAAACCAAGAGACCCAGTACTTC
TRBD1 | few | TRBJ2-2 | TRBV29-1 | CSAGQGITNTGELFF | TGCAGCGCCGGACAGGGGATAACGAACACCGGGGAGCTGTTTTTT
TRBD2 | NA | TRBJ2-1 | TRBV29-1 | CSVSGLAGGSSYNEQFF | TGCAGCGTTTCGGGACTAGCGGGAGGAAGCTCCTACAATGAGCAGTTCTTC
NA | few | TRBJ1-1 | TRBV19 | CASSQTGSGTEAFF | TGTGCCAGTAGTCAGACAGGTTCCGGGACTGAAGCTTTCTTT
NA | NA | TRBJ2-1 | TRBV6-1 | CASSEAVVAEYNEQFF | TGTGCCAGCAGTGAAGCGGTAGTAGCGGAATACAATGAGCAGTTCTTC
TRBD1 | NA | TRBJ2-7 | TRBV18 | CASSPSQGEPISHEQYF | TGTGCCAGCTCACCATCCCAGGGGGAGCCGATAAGCCACGAGCAGTACTTC
NA | once | TRBJ1-1 | TRBV7-2 | CASSKNRESSEAFF | TGTGCCAGCAGCAAAAACAGGGAGTCGTCTGAAGCTTTCTTT
TRBD1 | few | TRBJ2-1 | TRBV7-7 | CASSLGPPTGVSNEQFF | TGTGCTAGCAGCTTAGGCCCCCCCACAGGGGTGAGCAATGAGCAGTTCTTC
TRBD2 | NA | TRBJ2-2 | TRBV30 | CAWSVGGRWTGELFF | TGTGCCTGGAGTGTGGGCGGGAGGTGGACCGGGGAGCTGTTTTTT
NA | NA | TRBJ2-3 | TRBV5-1 | CASSPADSYTDTQYF | TGCGCCAGCAGCCCGGCGGACAGCTACACAGATACGCAGTATTTT
NA | NA | TRBJ2-1 | TRBV29-1 | CSVADSVPYNEQFF | TGCAGCGTTGCGGATAGCGTTCCCTACAATGAGCAGTTCTTC
NA | NA | TRBJ2-1 | TRBV25-1 | CASSEFSWHNEQFF | TGTGCCAGCAGTGAATTTTCTTGGCACAATGAGCAGTTCTTC
NA | few | TRBJ1-1 | TRBV5-4 | CASSLDRNTEAFF | TGTGCCAGCAGCCTGGACAGAAACACTGAAGCTTTCTTT
TRBD1 | few | TRBJ2-1 | TRBV15 | CATSREGRGRNEQFF | TGTGCCACCAGCAGAGAGGGCAGGGGGCGAAATGAGCAGTTCTTC
TRBD1 | few | TRBJ1-1 | TRBV18 | CASSGRQGLITEAFF | TGTGCCAGCTCAGGCCGACAGGGGCTAATAACTGAAGCTTTCTTT
TRBD2 | few | TRBJ2-3 | TRBV9 | CASSSRLAGVGDTQYF | TGTGCCAGCAGCTCAAGACTAGCGGGAGTAGGGGATACGCAGTATTTT
TRBD2 | few | TRBJ2-7 | TRBV5-1 | CASSYGLAGAGEQYF | TGCGCCAGCAGCTATGGACTAGCGGGAGCGGGCGAGCAGTACTTC
TRBD2 | few | TRBJ2-1 | TRBV5-1 | CASSLVAGSNEQFF | TGCGCCAGCAGCTTGGTAGCGGGATCCAATGAGCAGTTCTTC
NA | few | TRBJ2-7 | TRBV14 | CASSQEARNSYEQYF | TGTGCCAGCAGCCAAGAAGCTAGGAACTCCTACGAGCAGTACTTC
NA | few | TRBJ2-7 | TRBV2 | CASGGQGGYEQYF | TGTGCCAGCGGCGGACAGGGAGGGTACGAGCAGTACTTC
TRBD1 | few | TRBJ1-4 | TRBV7-2 | CASSRTGDLEKLFF | TGTGCCAGCAGCCGGACAGGGGATTTAGAAAAACTGTTTTTT
TRBD1 | NA | TRBJ2-5 | TRBV7-2 | CASSLAGGLETQYF | TGTGCCAGCAGCTTAGCAGGGGGCCTAGAGACCCAGTACTTC
TRBD1 | NA | TRBJ1-4 | TRBV30 | CAWTGQGWEKLFF | TGTGCCTGGACGGGACAGGGCTGGGAAAAACTGTTTTTT
NA | NA | TRBJ1-2 | TRBV29-1 | CSVGAGPGDGYTF | TGCAGCGTTGGGGCGGGACCTGGTGATGGCTACACCTTC
NA | NA | TRBJ1-1 | TRBV9 | CASSATALGPEAFF | TGTGCCAGCAGCGCCACAGCTCTGGGCCCTGAAGCTTTCTTT
NA | once | TRBJ1-5 | TRBV7-2 | CASSSRSGNQPQHF | TGTGCCAGCAGCTCCCGGTCGGGCAATCAGCCCCAGCATTTT
NA | NA | TRBJ1-5 | TRBV30 | CAWSHQGNQPQHF | TGTGCCTGGAGTCATCAGGGCAATCAGCCCCAGCATTTT